This T cell receptor beta chain came from a study of CD8+CD57+ T cells in acquired aplastic anemia. Background on the study: Approximately 11 million reads were obtained on average for healthy donor CD4+ cells.

Profiling that covered TCR beta VDJ and CDR3 relied on genomic DNA as its template. Via MiXCR, TCRdb re-called the reads, giving one row per CDR3 protein. The data hold approximately 99,000 distinct CDR3 sequences, with 40% to 60% observed a single time. The CDR3 contains 13 residues. With 6 bases removed from V and 7 bases from J, the gap between germline ends came to 15 bases. The germline CDR1 and CDR2 sequences are MDHEN and SYDVKM. This clonotype was counted between two and nine times. The receptor was isolated from a human donor in good health, serving as a control. V and J are TRBV28 and TRBJ1-2; TRBD1 is a possible D gene (5 bases). The specimen was sorted CD4+, CD8+, or CD8+CD57+ T cells (not recorded which) from PBMCs. CDR3 nucleotide sequence: TGTGCCAGCAGCCCCACGGGGGGGGGTGGCTACACCTTC. Encoded protein: CASSPTGGGGYTF.